Described below is a single T cell receptor (beta chain) sequence and its context. Which antigen it targets is not known. No base-level quality is on record; no much larger clone is a single base apart. The junction shows trimming of 4 bases on V and 0 bases on J, and the gene matches do not reach 4 bases of it. CDR1 and CDR2 are drawn from the germline V gene (reference sequence): MNHEY, SMNVEV. From cysteine to phenylalanine, the CDR3 is 16 amino acids long. CDR3 DNA only is kept here, 48 bases in frame from base 1. This sample stems from a study of shared T cell receptors in the human thymus (dated by TCRdb to the early 2020s). Regarding the research as a whole: The study examined how the human thymus generates shared, self-reactive T-cell receptor alpha chains.

Library prep was done by the immunoSEQ multiplex PCR assay. The table was pulled from immuneACCESS by TCRdb, which kept in-frame rearrangements only. Such tables lose some clones; where checked, under half of the loss comes from unresolved V genes, and the rest has no known cause. This sample comprises 500,000 to 550,000 clones, around 82% of them detected only once. Jointly, the top ten make up about 0.014% of the sample. The same specimen was also included in a second study, on human thymus T cells. From the second report: Immunologically healthy infants undergoing open corrective cardiac surgery for congenital heart defects in Finland were used as donors. Thymus tissue was collected as surgical resects that were removed during corrective cardiac surgery. V and J gene segment usage appeared biased in both thymic and peripheral blood repertoires. The related research found that thymic TCR repertoires overlapped highly between unrelated individuals. The study used about eight infant thymus samples plus four related peripheral blood samples to characterize TCR alpha and beta repertoires. The cohort included several male and two female infants, with donor ages spanning 7 to 244 days. Thymocytes were released mechanically from tissue and stored at -70 °C as pellets of roughly 8.5-32 million cells. Genomic DNA was extracted from frozen cell pellets with a QIAsymphony instrument. The immunoSEQ multiplex PCR assay was used to amplify the TCRB and TCRAD loci from a standardized quantity of quality-controlled genomic DNA. The V(D)J region was spanned by amplicons of a length sufficient to cover the CDR3 and to identify V and J genes. Amplicon sequencing was performed on an Illumina platform through the commercial immunoSEQ service. Corrections for primer bias and sequencing errors followed previously described methods, while TCRAD and TCRB definitions were based on the IMGT database. Repertoires were analysed with immunoSEQ Analyzer 3.0 and VDJTools, covering basic statistics, V/J segment usage, diversity estimates, rarefaction and pairwise overlap. To estimate diversity, the Chao1, ChaoE, Efron-Thisted, Shannon and inverse Simpson indices were applied, and diversity was also estimated on datasets down-sampled to the smallest sample. For repertoire overlap, CDR3 nucleotide sequence, V gene and J gene had to match strictly, and clustering was done by Jaccard-based multidimensional scaling. On average, thymus samples yielded around 810,000 unique TCRB clonotypes, whereas blood samples yielded around 84,000.

The sequence joins TRBV27 to TRBJ2-1; 9 middle bases align to TRBD1. This TCR came from a boy less than two years old with a congenital heart defect. Donor details come from another sample of the same person, matched by shared clones. The specimen sequenced was thymocytes. The DNA sequence is TGTGCCAGCAGTTGGGACAGGGAGATCTCCTACAATGAGCAGTTCTTC. This encodes CASSWDREISYNEQFF.